Sequencing of this T cell receptor beta chain was carried out in a study of blood T cells in healthy people across ages. Across the whole study: Roughly one uniquely barcoded beta molecule per two T cells was captured.

Study results and caveats: Investigators viewed diversity estimates from one million T cells as underestimates, the study reported. Unsorted PBMCs blocked a conclusive comparison of naive and antigen-experienced cells. Per million T cells, TCR beta diversity dropped roughly linearly as age increased.

As for this clonotype: Its specificity is unknown.

V was shortened by 4 bases and J by 3 bases, with 15 bases between the two germline ends. Germline V gene data show CDR1 as SGHAT and CDR2 as FQDESV (reference sequence). The CDR3 has 16 residues. Primed by a sample-barcoded 5' primer and a J-beta primer mix, a second PCR proceeded for about 7 to 11 cycles. TCRdb reprocessed the 5' RACE reads with MiXCR, giving one entry per CDR3 protein. The table lists 1.5 million to 2 million distinct CDR3 sequences, 34% of them singletons. This receptor was taken from a woman aged 25 to 39 in good health. The gene calls are TRBV11-1 and TRBJ2-2, with a possible D match to TRBD2 (5 bases). The sample comprised blood. The CDR3 coding sequence is TGTGCCAGCAGCTCCCGAATCCCAGCGGACACCGGGGAGCTGTTTTTT. This sequence encodes CASSSRIPADTGELFF. Combining the CDR3 with reference TRBV11-1 and TRBJ2-2 gives the whole variable domain EAEVAQSPRYKITEKSQAVAFWCDPISGHATLYWYRQILGQGPELLVQFQDESVVDDSQLPKDRFSAERLKGVDSTLKIQPAELGDSAMYLCASSSRIPADTGELFFGEGSRLTVL.